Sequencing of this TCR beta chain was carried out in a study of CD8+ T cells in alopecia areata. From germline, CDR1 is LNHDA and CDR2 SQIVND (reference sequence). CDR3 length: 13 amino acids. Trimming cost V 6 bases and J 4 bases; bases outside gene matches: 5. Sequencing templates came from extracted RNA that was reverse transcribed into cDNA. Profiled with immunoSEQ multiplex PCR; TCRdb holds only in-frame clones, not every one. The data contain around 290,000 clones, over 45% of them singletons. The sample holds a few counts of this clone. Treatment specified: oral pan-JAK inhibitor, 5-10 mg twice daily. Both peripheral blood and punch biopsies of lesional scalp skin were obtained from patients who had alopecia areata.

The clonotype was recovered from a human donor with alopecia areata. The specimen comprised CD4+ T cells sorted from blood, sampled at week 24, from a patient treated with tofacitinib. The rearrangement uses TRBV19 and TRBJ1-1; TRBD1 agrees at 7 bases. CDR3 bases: TGTGCCAGTAGACCTGACAGGGCCACTGAAGCTTTCTTT. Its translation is CASRPDRATEAFF.